The 26 T cell receptor beta chains below were found in one sample sequenced in a study of vaccination effects on CD4 cells after COVID-19. Clones were read by immunoSEQ multiplex PCR, and TCRdb kept only the in-frame ones, dropping some. The table has about 46,000 clones, 65% to 80% seen once. For these receptors, no antigen is known. Ahead of sequencing, the ViraFEST assay grew antigen-specific CD4+ T cells using viral peptide pools. Culturing for nine to ten days preceded CD4+ T cell isolation. BNT162b2 vaccine or mRNA-1273 vaccine was given to participants in two doses. The source was CD4+ T cells from PBMCs cultured with HCoV-OC43 spike peptides, collected after COVID-19 vaccination. Noted subset: HCoV-OC43 spike overlapping peptide pool stimulation. Receptors originate from a human donor who received a COVID-19 vaccine.

This clone was observed a few times. The rearrangement links TRBV2 to TRBJ2-1; 12 nucleotides agree with TRBD2. CDR3 size: 15 residues. CDR1 is SNHLY and CDR2 is FYNNEI in the germline V gene. V gave up 6 bases and J gave up 4 bases; unmatched junction bases: 4. The CDR3 region has the DNA TGTGCCAGCAGGGGACTAGCGGGCAAATACAATGAGCAGTTCTTC. Its protein product is CASRGLAGKYNEQFF.

By sample share, this clone is medium-sized. V is TRBV20-1 and J is TRBJ1-3; D is possibly TRBD1 (6 bases). The CDR3 is made up of 15 amino acids. Trimming left V 3 bases short and J 2 bases short, with 14 bases between. CDR1 is DFQATT, CDR2 SNEGSKA, per germline (reference sequence). As DNA, the CDR3 is TGCAGTGCTAGTCCCAGGGGTTTGGCTGGAAACACCATATATTTT. Protein sequence: CSASPRGLAGNTIYF.

V usage is TRBV19 and J usage is TRBJ2-7, with a possible D match to TRBD1 (6 bases). This CDR3 has 15 amino acids. Trimming cost V 3 bases and J 4 bases, with 16 bases left between them. Germline V CDR1 and CDR2: LNHDA, SQIVND (reference sequence). CDR3 bases: TGTGCCAGTAGTATTTCGTCAGGGGAGAATTACGAGCAGTACTTC. This gives the protein CASSISSGENYEQYF.

The chain couples TRBV9 to TRBJ1-1; D is possibly TRBD1 (6 bases). From germline, CDR1 is SGDLS and CDR2 YYNGEE. The CDR3 totals 13 residues. Trimming stripped 0 bases from V and 13 bases from J, with 16 bases between. The CDR3 nucleotides are TGTGCCAGCAGCGTAGATGAGGACAGAATGCTTTTCTTT. This sequence encodes CASSVDEDRMLFF. The full variable domain, rest sourced from reference TRBV9 and TRBJ1-1, is DSGVTQTPKHLITATGQRVTLRCSPRSGDLSVYWYQQSLDQGLQFLIQYYNGEERAKGNILERFSAQQFPDLHSELNLSSLELGDSALYFCASSVDEDRMLFFGQGTRLTVV.

This clone was seen once. The chain carries TRBV7-2 and TRBJ2-7, with 10 bases matching TRBD2. The CDR3 length is 16 residues. Germline loops: CDR1 SGHTA, CDR2 FQGNSA. V trimming: 0 bases; J trimming: 0 bases; junction bases outside the gene matches: 2. The CDR3 sequence is CASSLAASGSSYEQYF. CDR3 in DNA: TGTGCCAGCAGCTTAGCGGCTAGCGGGAGCTCCTACGAGCAGTACTTC.

The chain has TRBV24-1 and TRBJ2-4; TRBD1 aligns across 7 bases. Unmatched junction bases numbered 11, after V lost 4 bases and J lost 9 bases. The CDR3 is 15 residues long. Germline V gives CDR1 KGHDR, CDR2 SFDVKD. In DNA, the CDR3 is TGTGCCACCAGTGACCCCCGACAGGGCCGGGGCATTCAGTACTTC. It yields the protein CATSDPRQGRGIQYF.

There are a few counts of this clone. The chain has TRBV4-1 and TRBJ2-5, with D maybe TRBD1 (8 bases). The V end was cut by 5 bases, the J end by 7 bases, with 20 bases between. The length of the CDR3 is 15 residues. CDR1 MGHRA and CDR2 YSYEKL come from the germline V gene. The CDR3 sequence: CASSARTTGEGTQYF. The DNA for the CDR3 is TGCGCCAGCAGCGCACGGACGACAGGGGAGGGGACCCAGTACTTC.

In DNA form, the CDR3 reads TGTGCCAGCAGCCAAGAAACAACGAGGGGAACCTACGAGCAGTACTTC. This encodes CASSQETTRGTYEQYF. The chain is built from TRBV4-2 and TRBJ2-7; perhaps D is TRBD1 or TRBD2 (5 bases each). The ends were cut back, 0 bases at V and 2 bases at J, with 14 bases in the middle. The CDR3 length is 16 residues. Germline V gene data show CDR1 as LGHNA and CDR2 as YNFKEQ.

The chain joins TRBV18 to TRBJ2-3; the match to TRBD2 covers 9 bases. With V trimmed by 1 base and J by 0 bases, 2 bases remained unmatched. Germline V gene data show CDR1 as KGHSH and CDR2 as LQKENI. The CDR3 loop spans 16 amino acids. The CDR3 protein is CASSPLAGASTDTQYF. DNA of the CDR3: TGTGCCAGCTCACCACTAGCGGGGGCGAGCACAGATACGCAGTATTTT.

The chain couples TRBV6-4 to TRBJ1-2; D not certain. This CDR3 spans 14 amino acids. Germline V CDR1 and CDR2: MRHNA, SNTAGT. The V end lost 0 bases, the J end lost 3 bases, and 8 bases lay between the germline ends. The CDR3, as DNA: TGTGCCAGCAGTGACTCGGACCGATACTATGGCTACACCTTC. It codes for CASSDSDRYYGYTF.

V usage is TRBV2 and J usage is TRBJ1-5, with D uncertain. Trimming cost V 6 bases and J 3 bases, with 12 bases left between them. The CDR3 totals 14 residues. CDR1 is SNHLY, CDR2 FYNNEI, per germline. The CDR3 nucleotides are TGTGCCAGCAGGATGCTAGACACCAATCAGCCCCAGCATTTT. This sequence encodes CASRMLDTNQPQHF. The variable domain in full, with the rest retrieved from reference TRBV2 and TRBJ1-5, is EPEVTQTPSHQVTQMGQEVILRCVPISNHLYFYWYRQILGQKVEFLVSFYNNEISEKSEIFDDQFSVERPDGSNFTLKIRSTKLEDSAMYFCASRMLDTNQPQHFGDGTRLSIL.

The chain employs TRBV29-1 and TRBJ1-1, with TRBD1 matching over 9 bases. Unmatched junction bases numbered 1, after V lost 3 bases and J lost 2 bases. Germline lookup yields CDR1 SQVTM and CDR2 ANQGSEA. The CDR3 consists of 13 residues. CDR3 loop: CSVETGGNTEAFF. The CDR3 DNA is TGCAGCGTTGAGACAGGGGGTAACACTGAAGCTTTCTTT.

This rearrangement joins TRBV5-6 to TRBJ1-1; no clear D gene. CDR1 is SGHDT and CDR2 is YYEEEE in the germline V gene. V lost 2 bases and J lost 11, with 16 bases in between. The CDR3 is 13 residues long. Here the CDR3 reads CASSFEFGGEAFF. In DNA form, the CDR3 reads TGTGCCAGCAGCTTCGAGTTCGGTGGTGAGGCTTTCTTT.

As regards this clone: The same CDR3 also results from other DNA sequences found in this sample. The chain joins TRBV6-5 to TRBJ1-3, with no clear D. Germline loops: CDR1 MNHEY, CDR2 SVGAGI. The CDR3 loop spans 15 amino acids. V was shortened by 5 bases and J by 0 bases, with 11 bases between the two germline ends. Here the CDR3 DNA reads TGTGCCAGCAGTCCGCCCGCGGGCTCTGGAAACACCATATATTTT. As protein: CASSPPAGSGNTIYF.

The chain has TRBV5-1 and TRBJ2-5, with unresolved D. V lost 2 bases and J lost 1, with 0 bases in between. This CDR3 contains 11 residues. Germline-derived CDR1 and CDR2 are SGHRS and YFSETQ. The CDR3 is CASSFQETQYF. The CDR3 nucleotides read TGCGCCAGCAGCTTCCAAGAGACCCAGTACTTC.

This chain connects TRBV29-1 to TRBJ2-7; TRBD1 matches at 8 bases. This CDR3 has 12 amino acids. The V and J ends lost 6 bases and 2 bases, in that order; junction bases with no gene match: 3. Germline CDR1 is SQVTM and CDR2 is ANQGSEA. The CDR3, as DNA: TGCAGCGTCGGACAGGGAACCTACGAGCAGTACTTC. Amino acid sequence: CSVGQGTYEQYF.

This clone was counted once. The J gene is TRBJ1-5, the V gene TRBV19; TRBD1 might be the D (6 bases). CDR1 is LNHDA, CDR2 SQIVND, per germline (reference sequence). Trimming removed 8 bases at V and 5 bases at J, with 16 bases between. This CDR3 has 14 residues. The CDR3 DNA reads as TGTGCCAGTCTGGGCAGGGGACGGGATCAGCCCCAGCATTTT. Its translation is CASLGRGRDQPQHF.

The rearrangement uses TRBV4-2 and TRBJ1-1; a weak D match, TRBD1 (6 bases). The CDR3 runs to 18 residues. Germline V gene lookup returns CDR1 LGHNA and CDR2 YNFKEQ. Trimming shortened V by 1 base and J by 0 bases, and 18 bases separated the two germline ends. In nucleotides, the CDR3 is TGTGCCAGCAGCCAAGTGGGGTTCAGGGGTCGGATGAACACTGAAGCTTTCTTT. Translating it yields CASSQVGFRGRMNTEAFF.

The chain couples TRBV7-2 to TRBJ1-2, with D tentatively TRBD1 (6 bases). CDR3 length: 15 amino acids. Germline V gene data show CDR1 as SGHTA and CDR2 as FQGNSA. Trimming shortened V by 3 bases and J by 8 bases, and 19 bases separated the two germline ends. The CDR3: CASSLDGTQGRGYTF. The CDR3 DNA reads as TGTGCCAGCAGCTTGGACGGAACACAGGGAAGGGGCTACACCTTC.

The chain carries TRBV9 and TRBJ2-3; D remains ambiguous. The germline gives CDR1 SGDLS, CDR2 YYNGEE. V lost 0 bases and J lost 1, with 12 bases in between. The CDR3 covers 16 residues. Here the CDR3 reads CASSVEADAGTDTQYF. The CDR3 DNA is TGTGCCAGCAGCGTAGAGGCCGACGCCGGCACAGATACGCAGTATTTT.

The gene calls are TRBV7-9 and TRBJ1-2; the match to TRBD1 covers 7 bases. The CDR3 has 14 amino acids. Trimming at V came to 2 bases and at J to 4 bases, leaving 4 bases not matched to a gene. The germline V gene has CDR1 SEHNR and CDR2 FQNEAQ (reference sequence). The DNA for the CDR3 is TGTGCCAGCAGCTTAACAGGGGAGCTCTATGGCTACACCTTC. Protein product: CASSLTGELYGYTF.

The rearrangement uses TRBV29-1 and TRBJ1-1; D is unclear. V shed 4 bases and J shed 0 bases, with 9 bases lying between them. Germline V gene lookup returns CDR1 SQVTM and CDR2 ANQGSEA. This CDR3 is built from 13 residues. The CDR3 sequence: CSVAESMNTEAFF. CDR3 sequence (DNA): TGCAGCGTTGCCGAATCGATGAACACTGAAGCTTTCTTT.

V gene TRBV25-1 combines with J gene TRBJ2-5; D is uncertain. Trimming pared 2 bases from V and 3 bases from J, leaving 10 bases between. The CDR3 contains 14 residues. Germline V gene lookup returns CDR1 MGHDK and CDR2 SYGVNS. The CDR3 sequence: CASSERMGKETQYF. The CDR3, as DNA: TGTGCCAGCAGTGAAAGGATGGGGAAAGAGACCCAGTACTTC.

The V and J genes are TRBV4-2 and TRBJ2-3; 9 positions match TRBD1. The CDR3 sequence is 17 residues long. CDR1 is LGHNA and CDR2 is YNFKEQ in the germline V gene. The ends lost 2 bases at V and 5 bases at J; junction bases unmatched: 11. The CDR3 DNA is TGTGCCAGCAGCCAACCTCCGGGACAGGGAAGGGGAGATACGCAGTATTTT. This gives the protein CASSQPPGQGRGDTQYF.

The CDR3 DNA reads TGTGCCAGCAGCCAAGACACGGGACTAGCGGGGGGCGCGAACACCGGGGAGCTGTTTTTT. Amino acid sequence: CASSQDTGLAGGANTGELFF. The gene calls are TRBV3-1 (or the pseudogene TRBV3-2) and TRBJ2-2; 15 bases are shared with TRBD2. CDR1 LGHDT and CDR2 YNNKEL come from the germline V gene (reference sequence). This CDR3 comprises 20 residues. V lost 0 bases to trimming and J lost 0 bases; unmatched junction nucleotides: 5.

CDR3 sequence (DNA): TGTGCCAGCAGTTTGACGGGAAACTATGGCTACACCTTC. Amino acid sequence: CASSLTGNYGYTF. The chain joins TRBV12-3 or TRBV12-4 to TRBJ1-2; D ambiguous. CDR3 length equals 13 residues. Trimming removed 3 bases from V and 2 bases from J, with 7 bases in between.